The source of this TCR beta chain is a study of identical twins. This clonotype came up a few times. The antigen is not known. TCRdb analysed the 5' RACE reads with MiXCR anew, one entry per CDR3 protein. The data contain 500,000 to 700,000 distinct CDR3 sequences, just over 7% of them singletons. Study results and limitations: Out-of-frame alpha sequences shared between twins exhibited an excess of low generation probability. Beta out-of-frame sequences displayed a weaker excess of sharing between twins. Cord blood beta clonotypes present at high abundance carried fewer insertions; no such pattern appeared in memory repertoires.

The V and J ends lost 2 bases and 8 bases respectively, with 19 bases between them. The CDR3 covers 16 residues. Germline V CDR1 and CDR2: MNHNS, SASEGT. The same specimen was also included in a second study, on yellow fever vaccine responses in identical twins.

The source is a young woman in good health. The chain couples TRBV6-1 to TRBJ2-1; maybe TRBD2 (5 bases). Sequencing used PBMCs. The CDR3 region is CASSEPGNLIVYEQFF. In DNA form, the CDR3 reads TGTGCCAGCAGTGAACCCGGGAATCTTATCGTCTATGAGCAGTTCTTC.